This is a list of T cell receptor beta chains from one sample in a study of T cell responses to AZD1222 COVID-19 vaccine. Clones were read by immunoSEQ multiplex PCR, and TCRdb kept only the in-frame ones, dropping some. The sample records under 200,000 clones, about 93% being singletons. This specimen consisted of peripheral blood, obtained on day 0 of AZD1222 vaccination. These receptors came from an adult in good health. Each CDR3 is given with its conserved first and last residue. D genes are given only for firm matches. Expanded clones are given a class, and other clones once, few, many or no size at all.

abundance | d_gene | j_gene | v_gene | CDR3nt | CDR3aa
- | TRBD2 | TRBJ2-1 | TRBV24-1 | TGTGCCACCAGTGAGGGTGGCAGATCAGCGGGAGGTTGGCATGAGCAGTTCTTC | CATSEGGRSAGGWHEQFF
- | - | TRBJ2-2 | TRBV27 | TGTGCCAGCAGTCAGTGGGGGAACACCGGGGAGCTGTTTTTT | CASSQWGNTGELFF
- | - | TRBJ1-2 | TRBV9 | TGTGCCAGCAGCGTAGATCCGGGGGCGAGATATGGCTACACCTTC | CASSVDPGARYGYTF
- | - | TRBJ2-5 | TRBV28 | TGTGCCAGCAGTGCCGGGGCCCAAGAGACCCAGTACTTC | CASSAGAQETQYF
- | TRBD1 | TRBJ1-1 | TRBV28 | TGTGCCAGCAGTTCCATTCCGGGACAGGGACCTGAAGCTTTCTTT | CASSSIPGQGPEAFF
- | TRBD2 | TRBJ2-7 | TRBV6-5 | TGTGCCAGCAGTTATAGTGGGACTAGCAGGGTCGAGCAGTACTTC | CASSYSGTSRVEQYF
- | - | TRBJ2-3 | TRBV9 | TGTGCCAGCAGCGTAGGTAGGCGGACACCCACAGATACGCAGTATTTT | CASSVGRRTPTDTQYF
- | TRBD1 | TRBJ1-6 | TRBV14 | TGTGCCAGCAGCCAAGATGGGGCTCAGGGGGCCCTGTACTCCTATAATTCACCCCTCCACTTT | CASSQDGAQGALYSYNSPLHF
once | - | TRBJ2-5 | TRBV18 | TGTGCCAGCTCCCTAACCTACCAAGAGACCCAGTACTTC | CASSLTYQETQYF
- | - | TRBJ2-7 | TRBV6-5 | TGTGCCAGCAGTCAACCCCGGAACGGGGACTACGAGCAGTACTTC | CASSQPRNGDYEQYF
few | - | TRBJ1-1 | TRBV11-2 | TGTGCCAGCAGCATATTGACAGCACCGAGAACTGAAGCTTTCTTT | CASSILTAPRTEAFF
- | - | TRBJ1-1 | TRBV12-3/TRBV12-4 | TGTGCCAGCAGTTTATCAGGGGACACTGAAGCTTTCTTT | CASSLSGDTEAFF
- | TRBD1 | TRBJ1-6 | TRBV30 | TGTGCCTGGAGTGTAAGGGGGCGAGGAAATTCACCCCTCCACTTT | CAWSVRGRGNSPLHF
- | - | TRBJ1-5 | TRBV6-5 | TGTGCCAGCAGCGGTGTTGGTCAGCCCCAGCATTTT | CASSGVGQPQHF
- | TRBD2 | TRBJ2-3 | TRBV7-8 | TGTGCCAGCAGCTTAGTGGGGGGGGACACAGATACGCAGTATTTT | CASSLVGGDTDTQYF
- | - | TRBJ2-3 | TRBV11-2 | TGTGCCAGCAGCTTACCGCAAACCACAGATACGCAGTATTTT | CASSLPQTTDTQYF